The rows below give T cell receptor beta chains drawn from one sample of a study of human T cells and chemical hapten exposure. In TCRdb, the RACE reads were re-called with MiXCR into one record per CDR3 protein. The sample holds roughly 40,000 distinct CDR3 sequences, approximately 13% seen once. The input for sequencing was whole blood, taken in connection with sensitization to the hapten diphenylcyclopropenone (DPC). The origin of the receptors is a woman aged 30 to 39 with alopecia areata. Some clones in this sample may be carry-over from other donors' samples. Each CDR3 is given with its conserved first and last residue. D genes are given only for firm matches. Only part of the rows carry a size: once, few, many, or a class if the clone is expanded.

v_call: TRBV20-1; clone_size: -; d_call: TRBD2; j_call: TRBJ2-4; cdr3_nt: TGCAGTGCTAGACTACTAGCGGATCTAGCCAAAAACATTCAGTACTTC; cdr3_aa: CSARLLADLAKNIQYF
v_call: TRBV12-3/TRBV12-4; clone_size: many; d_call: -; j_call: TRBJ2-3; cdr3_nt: TGTGCCAGCAGTCCGGGACAATCCCTCGCAGATACGCAGTATTTT; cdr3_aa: CASSPGQSLADTQYF
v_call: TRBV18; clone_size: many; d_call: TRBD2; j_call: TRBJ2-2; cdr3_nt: TGTGCCAGCTCTCTAGCGGGAGCGGTTAACACCGGGGAGCTGTTTTTT; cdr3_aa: CASSLAGAVNTGELFF
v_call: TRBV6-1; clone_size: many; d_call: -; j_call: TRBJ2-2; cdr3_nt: TGTGCCAGCAGTTTACATGAAAACACCGGGGAGCTGTTTTTT; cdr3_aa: CASSLHENTGELFF
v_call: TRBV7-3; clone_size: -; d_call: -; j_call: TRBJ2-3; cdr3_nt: TGTGCCAGCAGCTTATACACCCTGCCCACAGATACGCAGTATTTT; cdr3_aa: CASSLYTLPTDTQYF
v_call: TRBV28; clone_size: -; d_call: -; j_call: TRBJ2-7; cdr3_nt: TGTGCCAGCAGCAACTACGAGCAGTACTTC; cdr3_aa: CASSNYEQYF
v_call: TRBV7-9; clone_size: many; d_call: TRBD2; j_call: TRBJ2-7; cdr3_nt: TGTGCCAGCAGCTCGCTAGCGGGAGGGCCTAGGCACGAGCAGTACTTC; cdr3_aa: CASSSLAGGPRHEQYF
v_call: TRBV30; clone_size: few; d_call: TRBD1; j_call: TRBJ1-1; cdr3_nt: TGTGCCTCACACAGGGGGGATGAAGCTTTCTTT; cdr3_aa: CASHRGDEAFF
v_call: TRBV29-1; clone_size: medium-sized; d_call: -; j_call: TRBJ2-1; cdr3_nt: TGCAGCGTTGATCGGGGTATCTACAATGAGCAGTTCTTC; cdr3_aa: CSVDRGIYNEQFF
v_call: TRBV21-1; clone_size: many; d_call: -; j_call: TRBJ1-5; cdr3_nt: TGTGCCAGCAGCCCGGGGCGGGGTGGTGGGCCCCAGCATTTT; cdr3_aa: CASSPGRGGGPQHF
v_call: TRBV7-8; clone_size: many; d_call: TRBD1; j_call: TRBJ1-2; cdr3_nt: TGTGCCAGCAGCTCAGGGACAGGTGGTAACTATGGCTACACCTTC; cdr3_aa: CASSSGTGGNYGYTF
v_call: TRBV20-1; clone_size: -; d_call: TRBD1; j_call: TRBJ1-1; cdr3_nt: TGCAGTACAAACAGGGGGCGGAGGGACACTGAAGCTTTCTTT; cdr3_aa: CSTNRGRRDTEAFF
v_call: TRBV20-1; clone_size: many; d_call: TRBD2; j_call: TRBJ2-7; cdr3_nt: TGCAGTGCCAGAAATGTAGCGGGGCACTACGAGCAGTACTTC; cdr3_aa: CSARNVAGHYEQYF
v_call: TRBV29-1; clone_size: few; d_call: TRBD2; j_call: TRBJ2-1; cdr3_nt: TGCAGCGCCGTAGCGGGAGTAATGAATGAGCAGTTCTTC; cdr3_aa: CSAVAGVMNEQFF
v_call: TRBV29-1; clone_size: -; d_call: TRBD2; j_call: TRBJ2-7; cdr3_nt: TGCAGCGTTGGGGTAACTAGCGGCTACGAGCAGTACTTC; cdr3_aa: CSVGVTSGYEQYF
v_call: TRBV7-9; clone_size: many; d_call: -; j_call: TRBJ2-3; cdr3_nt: TGTGCCAGCAGCCCAGAAGGAGCCTCTAGCACAGATACGCAGTATTTT; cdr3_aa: CASSPEGASSTDTQYF
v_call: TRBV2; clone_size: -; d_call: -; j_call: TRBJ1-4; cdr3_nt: TGTGCCTGCAGCCCAGAGGATCTGCGAACTAATGAAAAACTGTTTTTT; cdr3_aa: CACSPEDLRTNEKLFF
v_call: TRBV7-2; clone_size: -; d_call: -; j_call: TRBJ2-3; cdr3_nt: TGTGCCAGCAGCTTAGTCAGGGAGATGCAGTATTTT; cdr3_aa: CASSLVREMQYF
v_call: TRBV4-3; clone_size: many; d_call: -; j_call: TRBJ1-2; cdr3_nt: TGCGCCAGCAGCCAAGAGGCATCGATTGGCTACACCTTC; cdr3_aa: CASSQEASIGYTF
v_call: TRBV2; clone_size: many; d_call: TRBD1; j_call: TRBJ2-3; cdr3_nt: TGTGCCAGCCACCGGGACAGTAGCACAGATACGCAGTATTTT; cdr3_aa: CASHRDSSTDTQYF
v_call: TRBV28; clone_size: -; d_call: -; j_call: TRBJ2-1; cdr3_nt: TGTGCCAGCAGTTTATTCAATGAGCAGTTCTTC; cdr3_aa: CASSLFNEQFF
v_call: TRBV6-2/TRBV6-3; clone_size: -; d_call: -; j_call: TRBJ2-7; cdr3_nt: TGTGCCAGCGCGGAGACTGAAAGATACGAGCAGTACTTC; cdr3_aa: CASAETERYEQYF
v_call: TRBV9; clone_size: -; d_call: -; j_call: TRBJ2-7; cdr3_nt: TGTGCCAGCAGCGTAGGCGTAGCGGCCTCCTACGAGCAGTACTTC; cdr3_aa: CASSVGVAASYEQYF
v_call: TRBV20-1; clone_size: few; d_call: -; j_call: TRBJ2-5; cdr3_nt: TGCAGTGCCCTAAGACGGGACGCGTTGGGGACCCAGTACTTC; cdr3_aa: CSALRRDALGTQYF
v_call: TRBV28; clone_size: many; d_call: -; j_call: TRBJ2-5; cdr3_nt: TGTGCCAGCAGCAACGCCCCGAGAGGGGAGACCCAGTACTTC; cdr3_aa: CASSNAPRGETQYF
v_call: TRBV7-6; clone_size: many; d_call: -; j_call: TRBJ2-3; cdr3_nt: TGTGCCAGCAGCCCCGACGACGGGGTGGGACGTACGCAGTATTTT; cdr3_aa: CASSPDDGVGRTQYF
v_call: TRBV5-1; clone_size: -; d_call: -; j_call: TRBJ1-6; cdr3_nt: TGCGCCAGCAGTTCCGCCGAGGGTTCACCCCTCCACTTT; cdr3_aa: CASSSAEGSPLHF
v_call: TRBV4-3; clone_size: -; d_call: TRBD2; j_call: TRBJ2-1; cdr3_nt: TGCGCCAGCAGCCACCGACTAGCGGGATCCTACAATGAGCAGTTCTTC; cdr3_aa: CASSHRLAGSYNEQFF
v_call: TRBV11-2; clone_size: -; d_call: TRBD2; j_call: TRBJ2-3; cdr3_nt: TGTGCCAGCAGCTTGACTAGCGGTCCCACAGATACGCAGTATTTT; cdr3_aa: CASSLTSGPTDTQYF
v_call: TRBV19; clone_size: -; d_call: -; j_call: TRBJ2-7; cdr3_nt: TGTGCCAGTAGTATTTACGGAACCTACGAGCAGTACTTC; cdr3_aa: CASSIYGTYEQYF
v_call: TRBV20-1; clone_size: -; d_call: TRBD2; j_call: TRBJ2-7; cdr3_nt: TGCAGTGCTAGAACTGGACTAGTTGGAAAGCAGTACTTC; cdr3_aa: CSARTGLVGKQYF
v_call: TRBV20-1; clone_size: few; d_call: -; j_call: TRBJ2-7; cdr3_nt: TGCAGTGCGTACTTTCAGGGGCCTTCCTACGAGCAGTACTTC; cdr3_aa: CSAYFQGPSYEQYF
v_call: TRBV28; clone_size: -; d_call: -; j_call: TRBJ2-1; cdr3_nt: TGTGCCAGCAGTTCCTCCGTCGGGCGAACCTACAATGAGCAGTTCTTC; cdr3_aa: CASSSSVGRTYNEQFF